A selection of T cell receptor beta chains follows, all from one sample in a study of low-dose radiotherapy and immunotherapy resistance in tumors. Using its own MiXCR run on the reads, TCRdb lists one record per CDR3 protein. The top ten hold 5.7% of the sample, which has more than 50,000 distinct CDR3 sequences, around 25% seen once. The sequencing used PBMCs, collected before treatment. These receptors were collected from a male donor with prostate cancer. Both conserved end residues are part of each CDR3. D genes are given only for firm matches. Clone size, where shown, is once, few, many, or a class for clones that have expanded.

j_call | cdr3_length | clone_size | v_call | d_call | cdr3_nt | cdr3_aa
TRBJ1-1 | 13 | . | TRBV30 | . | TGTGCCTGGACCGATCCCGGGAGCGCTGAAGCTTTCTTT | CAWTDPGSAEAFF
TRBJ2-5 | 14 | many | TRBV5-4 | . | TGTGCCAGCAGCTTGGGGTCCCTACAAGAGACCCAGTACTTC | CASSLGSLQETQYF
TRBJ2-1 | 14 | many | TRBV5-1 | TRBD1 | TGCGCCAGCAGCTTGGTGGGACAGGGGCCTGAGCAGTTCTTC | CASSLVGQGPEQFF
TRBJ1-5 | 16 | many | TRBV27 | . | TGTGCCAGCAGTTTACGGGGGGACCATAGCAATCAGCCCCAGCATTTT | CASSLRGDHSNQPQHF
TRBJ1-5 | 19 | many | TRBV20-1 | . | TGCAGTGCTAGAGATGGAGGGACGGGTGCGGGGCTGGGCAATCAGCCCCAGCATTTT | CSARDGGTGAGLGNQPQHF
TRBJ1-6 | 15 | many | TRBV6-2/TRBV6-3 | . | TGTGCCAGTACTTTCTCTGTCCCCAGGGACTCACCCCTCCACTTT | CASTFSVPRDSPLHF
TRBJ1-1 | 14 | many | TRBV6-6 | . | TGTGCCAGCAGTTACTCGGGCTTGGACACTGAAGCTTTCTTT | CASSYSGLDTEAFF
TRBJ1-2 | 13 | . | TRBV7-3 | TRBD1 | TGTGCCAGCAGCCTTTGGACAGGGACTGGCTACACCTTC | CASSLWTGTGYTF
TRBJ2-7 | 14 | many | TRBV5-1 | . | TGCGCCAGCAGCGGGGAAATTGCGGTCGACGAGCAGTACTTC | CASSGEIAVDEQYF
TRBJ2-7 | 14 | many | TRBV27 | TRBD1 | TGTGCCAGCAGTTCCGGGACAGGGGGGTTTTGGCAGTACTTC | CASSSGTGGFWQYF
TRBJ2-3 | 17 | . | TRBV11-2 | TRBD1 | TGTGCCAGCAGCTTAGATGGCAGGGGGCATAGCACAGATACGCAGTATTTT | CASSLDGRGHSTDTQYF
TRBJ2-6 | 16 | many | TRBV28 | TRBD1 | TGTGCCACACGGACAGGGGGGAGCTCTGGGGCCAACGTCCTGACTTTC | CATRTGGSSGANVLTF
TRBJ1-1 | 15 | many | TRBV20-1 | . | TGCAGTGCTAGTGCCCCACAGCCCATGAACACTGAAGCTTTCTTT | CSASAPQPMNTEAFF
TRBJ2-7 | 15 | many | TRBV5-1 | TRBD1 | TGCGCCAGCAGCGCGACAGGGGTAAGGTCCTACGAGCAGTACTTC | CASSATGVRSYEQYF
TRBJ2-1 | 10 | few | TRBV3-1 | . | TGTGCCAGCAGCCAAGGTGAGGAGTTCTTC | CASSQGEEFF
TRBJ1-2 | 13 | many | TRBV5-1 | . | TGCGCCAGCAGCTTGGCCGACAACTATGGCTACACCTTC | CASSLADNYGYTF
TRBJ1-1 | 15 | . | TRBV2 | . | TGTGCCAGCAGTGTGGCTCGGAAAATTAACACTGAAGCTTTCTTT | CASSVARKINTEAFF
TRBJ1-5 | 15 | once | TRBV27 | . | TGTGCCAGCAGGCGTGGACAGTATAGCAATCAGCCCCAGCATTTT | CASRRGQYSNQPQHF
TRBJ2-2 | 17 | . | TRBV3-1 | TRBD2 | TGTGCCAGCAGAACTAGCGGGAGGCGGGTACGGGACGGGGAGCTGTTTTTT | CASRTSGRRVRDGELFF
TRBJ2-7 | 15 | many | TRBV7-8 | . | TGTGCCAGCAGCCTCGGGGGAACAGGCTTCTACGAGCAGTACTTC | CASSLGGTGFYEQYF
TRBJ2-5 | 15 | . | TRBV2 | . | TGTGCCAGCAACGGCTTTGCGGCAAGTCAAGAGACCCAGTACTTC | CASNGFAASQETQYF
TRBJ2-5 | 15 | few | TRBV4-2 | TRBD2 | TGTGCCAGCAGCCGACAGCGGGAGGGCCGGGAGACCCAGTACTTC | CASSRQREGRETQYF
TRBJ2-6 | 16 | many | TRBV5-1 | . | TGCGCCAGCAGCTTGGCCTCGGCCTCTGGGGCCAACGTCCTGACTTTC | CASSLASASGANVLTF
TRBJ2-3 | 12 | many | TRBV6-5 | . | TGTGCCAGCAGCCCAGGGACAGATACGCAGTATTTT | CASSPGTDTQYF
TRBJ2-1 | 14 | many | TRBV10-3 | . | TGTGCCATCAGTGCGGAAGGGATGTCCGGTGAGCAGTTCTTC | CAISAEGMSGEQFF
TRBJ1-4 | 14 | . | TRBV27 | TRBD1 | TGTGCCAGCAGTCGGACAGGGCCTTATGAAAAACTGTTTTTT | CASSRTGPYEKLFF
TRBJ1-4 | 16 | . | TRBV7-2 | . | TGTGCCAGCAGCTTAGTTCCTGCAGGGGTGGACGAAAAACTGTTTTTT | CASSLVPAGVDEKLFF